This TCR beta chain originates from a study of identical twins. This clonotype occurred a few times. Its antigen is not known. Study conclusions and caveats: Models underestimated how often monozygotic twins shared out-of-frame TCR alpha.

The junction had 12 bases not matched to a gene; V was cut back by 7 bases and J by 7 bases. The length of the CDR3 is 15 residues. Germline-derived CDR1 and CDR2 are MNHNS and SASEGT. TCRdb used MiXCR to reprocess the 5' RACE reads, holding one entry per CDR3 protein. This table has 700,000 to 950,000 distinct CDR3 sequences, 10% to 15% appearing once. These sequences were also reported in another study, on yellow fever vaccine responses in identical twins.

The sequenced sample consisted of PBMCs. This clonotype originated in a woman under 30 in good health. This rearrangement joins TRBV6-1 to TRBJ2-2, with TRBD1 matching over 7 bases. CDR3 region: CASTESTGVDGELFF. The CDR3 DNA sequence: TGTGCCAGCACGGAGAGCACAGGGGTGGACGGGGAGCTGTTTTTT.